These 17 T cell receptor beta chains originate from one sample sequenced in a study of OX40 agonist ivuxolimab in advanced cancers. The table came from immunoSEQ multiplex PCR; TCRdb's copy has only in-frame clones and leaves some out. Among roughly 41,000 clones listed, about 86% were seen once. The input for sequencing was CD4+ or CD8+ T cells sorted from blood, taken in a trial of the OX40 agonist ivuxolimab. Every receptor here comes from an adult with an advanced solid tumor such as melanoma, head and neck, liver or kidney cancer.

The gene calls are TRBV4-2 and TRBJ1-5; 7 bases are shared with TRBD1. The CDR3 covers 20 residues. V lost 0 bases to trimming and J lost 5 bases; unmatched junction nucleotides: 19. Germline loops: CDR1 LGHNA, CDR2 YNFKEQ. In DNA form, the CDR3 reads TGTGCCAGCAGCCAAGACCGCTGGTATATCTTGACAGGGACGGATCAGCCCCAGCATTTT. Encoded protein: CASSQDRWYILTGTDQPQHF.

The V gene is TRBV5-1, the J gene TRBJ2-5; perhaps TRBD1 as D (5 bases). V lost 0 bases and J lost 2, with 8 bases in between. Germline loops: CDR1 SGHRS, CDR2 YFSETQ. The CDR3 runs to 14 residues. This CDR3 reads CASSLGQLQETQYF. In DNA form, the CDR3 reads TGCGCCAGCAGCTTGGGACAGCTACAAGAGACCCAGTACTTC.

V gene TRBV6-1 combines with J gene TRBJ2-5; D is undetermined. Per the germline V gene, CDR1 is MNHNS and CDR2 is SASEGT. V dropped 6 bases and J dropped 5 bases, with 7 bases sitting between them. The CDR3 sequence is 11 residues long. The CDR3 region has the DNA TGTGCCAGCAGCCTTGTGGAGACCCAGTACTTC. This encodes CASSLVETQYF.

This clone has only one observation. This chain links TRBV9 with TRBJ2-3; D is perhaps TRBD1 (6 bases). The CDR3 loop spans 16 amino acids. With 4 bases removed from V and 0 bases from J, the gap between germline ends came to 15 bases. Germline CDR1 SGDLS, CDR2 YYNGEE. The CDR3 DNA sequence: TGTGCCAGCAGCTCCATGGACAGTCACAGCACAGATACGCAGTATTTT. This translates into CASSSMDSHSTDTQYF.

V usage is TRBV6-6 and J usage is TRBJ2-3; 9 bases align to TRBD1. V gave up 6 bases and J gave up 6 bases; unmatched junction bases: 7. This CDR3 contains 14 residues. Germline V gives CDR1 MNHNY, CDR2 SVGAGI (reference sequence). CDR3 region: CASRRQGGSDTQYF. The CDR3 nucleotides read TGTGCCAGCAGACGACAGGGGGGATCGGATACGCAGTATTTT.

This rearrangement joins TRBV19 to TRBJ2-5; 10 bases align to TRBD1. This CDR3 contains 15 residues. Germline V gene lookup returns CDR1 LNHDA and CDR2 SQIVND (reference sequence). V was pared by 5 bases and J by 2 bases, with 5 bases of the junction left unmatched. The CDR3 DNA is TGTGCCAGTAGTTCTGGACAGGGGGGACAAGAGACCCAGTACTTC. It translates to CASSSGQGGQETQYF.

V and J are TRBV5-1 and TRBJ2-7, with TRBD1 matching 9 bases. Germline V gene sequence: CDR1 SGHRS, CDR2 YFSETQ. There are 12 residues in the CDR3. J was trimmed by 5 bases and V by 5 bases; bases with no gene match: 2. CDR3 sequence (DNA): TGCGCCAGCAGACAGGGGGCGAACGAGCAGTACTTC. This codes for CASRQGANEQYF.

This clone appeared a few times. The V call is TRBV6-5, the J call TRBJ2-7, with D possibly TRBD2 on 5 matching bases. The CDR3 runs 13 residues. V was cut by 5 bases and J by 11 bases, with 19 bases left in between. Per the germline V gene, CDR1 is MNHEY and CDR2 is SVGAGI. CDR3 sequence: CASSGIGGRTEYF. The CDR3 DNA reads as TGTGCCAGCAGTGGGATTGGAGGACGAACTGAGTACTTC.

A word on this clone: A read error may account for a junction end that differs from germline. The chain combines TRBV19 with TRBJ2-1; a possible D gene is TRBD1 (6 bases). Germline values: CDR1 LNHDA, CDR2 SQIVND (reference sequence). The CDR3 is 16 residues long. The CDR3 DNA follows: TGTGCCAGTAATATACAGGGCCTCATCGGTAGTAGTGAGCAGTTCTTC. It is translated as CASNIQGLIGSSEQFF.

About this clone: The CDR3 carries no conserved terminal phenylalanine or tryptophan, so it likely arises from a read error. Because the CDR3's place on the DNA is in doubt, the DNA is left out and the CDR3 is given as listed by TCRdb. The V call is TRBV4-2, the J call TRBJ1-4. Germline CDR1 reads LGHNA; CDR2 reads YNFKEQ. Counting both end residues, the CDR3 totals 11 amino acids. CDR3 in amino acids: CASSLSGSGLC.

The chain combines TRBV5-1 with TRBJ2-2; TRBD1 might be the D (6 bases). From germline, CDR1 is SGHRS and CDR2 YFSETQ. The CDR3 contains 15 residues. With 4 bases removed from V and 1 base from J, the gap between germline ends came to 11 bases. The CDR3 loop is CASSPQGMNTGELFF. DNA of the CDR3: TGCGCCAGCAGCCCACAGGGTATGAACACCGGGGAGCTGTTTTTT.

The rearrangement uses TRBV18 and TRBJ1-4, with D perhaps TRBD1 (5 bases). The CDR3 has 14 amino acids. Deletions cut 5 bases from V and 7 bases from J, with 14 bases between. Germline V gives CDR1 KGHSH, CDR2 LQKENI. CDR3 amino acids: CASSEGVVGEKLFF. As DNA, the CDR3 is TGTGCCAGCTCAGAAGGGGTTGTGGGTGAAAAACTGTTTTTT.

This clone was found a few times. This chain uses TRBV21-1 with TRBJ2-3; TRBD1 was called by the table and not checked on the DNA. TRBV21-1 is listed as a pseudogene. The CDR3 is 14 amino acids. CDR3 residues: CASSDRAVADTQYF. The CDR3 DNA is TGTGCCAGCTCGGACAGGGCTGTGGCAGATACGCAGTATTTT.

J is TRBJ2-3 and V is TRBV7-8; 7 bases agree with TRBD2. V was pared by 1 base and J by 1 base, with 5 bases of the junction left unmatched. This CDR3 spans 16 amino acids. Germline CDR1 SGHVS, CDR2 FQNEAQ. As DNA, the CDR3 is TGTGCCAGCAGCTTAGGACTAGCTAGGGGCACAGATACGCAGTATTTT. This gives the protein CASSLGLARGTDTQYF.

V and J are TRBV19 and TRBJ2-3; 11 nucleotides line up with TRBD1. The CDR3 runs to 15 residues. CDR1 and CDR2 (germline): LNHDA, SQIVND (reference sequence). With 6 bases clipped from V and 0 bases from J, the junction kept 2 bases outside the gene matches. CDR3 bases: TGTGCCAGTAGGGACAGGGGGCGAAGCACAGATACGCAGTATTTT. It codes for CASRDRGRSTDTQYF.

This clone has only one observation. This sequence joins TRBV11-2 and TRBJ2-1, with D unclear. CDR1 is SGHAT, CDR2 FQNNGV, per germline. The CDR3 has 15 amino acids. Trimming took 3 bases from V and 3 from J, leaving 12 bases between them. The CDR3 spells CASSFSSSNYNEQFF. The CDR3 DNA reads as TGTGCCAGCAGCTTCTCCTCTAGTAACTACAATGAGCAGTTCTTC.

The chain uses TRBV16 and TRBJ1-2, with D possibly TRBD1 on 6 matching bases. V lost 4 bases and J 4 bases, leaving 10 bases between the germline ends. This CDR3 is 13 amino acids long. Looked up from germline, CDR1 is KGHSY and CDR2 is FQNENV. CDR3 in DNA: TGTGCCAGCAGCCTGACAGGCCCCTATGGCTACACCTTC. It translates to CASSLTGPYGYTF.